A single sample gave rise to the 15 T cell receptor beta chains below, sequenced in a study of T cell changes during pregnancy in multiple sclerosis. Some clones are missing from TCRdb's copy, which holds only in-frame ones; the method was immunoSEQ multiplex PCR. The sample contains some 30,000 clones, about nine tenths of which appear only once. This specimen consisted of CD8+ T cells from peripheral blood mononuclear cells, obtained in the second trimester of pregnancy. These TCRs come from a female donor with multiple sclerosis, enrolled in a pregnancy study.

This clone was observed once. The rearrangement uses TRBV28 and TRBJ1-2; D is possibly TRBD1 (5 bases). The CDR3 runs to 15 residues. Deletions cut 5 bases from V and 5 bases from J, with 18 bases between. Germline loops: CDR1 MDHEN, CDR2 SYDVKM. CDR3 nucleotide sequence: TGTGCCAGCAGTCCCCCCGGGGGATCTATTTATGGCTACACCTTC. Its protein product is CASSPPGGSIYGYTF.

This chain links TRBV28 with TRBJ2-7, with 10 positions matching TRBD1. The CDR3 runs to 14 residues. Looked up from germline, CDR1 is MDHEN and CDR2 is SYDVKM. Unmatched junction bases numbered 6, after V lost 5 bases and J lost 5 bases. This CDR3 is CASSVTGTGDEQYF. The CDR3 bases are TGTGCCAGCAGTGTCACCGGGACAGGGGACGAGCAGTACTTC.

The gene calls are TRBV11-3 and TRBJ2-5; TRBD1 might be the D (5 bases). The V end was cut by 5 bases, the J end by 6 bases, with 16 bases between. CDR1 is SGHNT and CDR2 is YENEEA in the germline V gene. The CDR3 spans 14 residues. The CDR3 DNA sequence: TGTGCCAGCAGCCCCAGCTTTGGGGCAAAGACCCAGTACTTC. Translation gives CASSPSFGAKTQYF.

The chain is built from TRBV19 and TRBJ2-7, with D perhaps matching TRBD2 (6 bases). Trimming removed 5 bases at V and 4 bases at J, with 15 bases between. Germline V gene lookup returns CDR1 LNHDA and CDR2 SQIVND (reference sequence). This CDR3 has 14 amino acids. The CDR3 sequence: CASSPGSSDYEQYF. CDR3 in DNA: TGTGCCAGTAGTCCCGGGAGTAGCGATTACGAGCAGTACTTC.

About this clone itself: One junction end does not reproduce the germline sequence, and a read error may be involved. The chain carries TRBV6-1 and TRBJ2-1, with 8 bases matching TRBD2. Germline CDR1 is MNHNS and CDR2 is SASEGT. There are 15 residues in the CDR3. The CDR3 region is CASSEGTSYNNDQFF. The CDR3 DNA follows: TGTGCCAGCAGTGAAGGGACTAGCTATAACAATGATCAGTTCTTC.

The chain recombines TRBV6-5 with TRBJ2-7; 9 bases match TRBD1. Germline loops: CDR1 MNHEY, CDR2 SVGAGI. V shed 6 bases, J shed 4 bases, and the junction held 4 bases outside the gene matches. This CDR3 has 13 amino acids. CDR3 DNA sequence: TGTGCCAGCAGCCTCGGACAGGGGTACGAGCAGTACTTC. It is translated as CASSLGQGYEQYF.

This clone was observed a single time. The chain joins TRBV2 to TRBJ1-4; no firm D call. This CDR3 is built from 13 residues. Germline loops: CDR1 SNHLY, CDR2 FYNNEI. Trimming left V 1 base short and J 7 bases short, with 7 bases between. The CDR3 sequence is CASSEGPGEKLFF. CDR3 in DNA: TGTGCCAGCAGTGAAGGGCCTGGTGAAAAACTGTTTTTT.

This chain joins TRBV7-9 and TRBJ1-2, with D unresolved. CDR1 and CDR2 from the germline V gene are SEHNR and FQNEAQ (reference sequence). This CDR3 spans 14 amino acids. The V end was cut by 3 bases, the J end by 6 bases, with 14 bases between. CDR3 in amino acids: CASSFSAGGNGYTF. The CDR3 nucleotides are TGTGCCAGCAGCTTTTCAGCGGGAGGCAATGGCTACACCTTC.

V usage is TRBV21-1 and J usage is TRBJ2-7; the table assigns TRBD1, which was not confirmed against the DNA. TRBV21-1 is an annotated pseudogene. The CDR3 loop spans 16 amino acids. CDR3 loop: CASSKAHRGSSYEQYF. Written as DNA, the CDR3 is TGTGCCAGCAGCAAGGCACACAGGGGAAGTTCCTACGAGCAGTACTTC.

The gene calls are TRBV27 and TRBJ2-3; D is ambiguous. Trimming removed 5 bases from V and 2 bases from J, with 11 bases in between. Germline loops: CDR1 MNHEY, CDR2 SMNVEV (reference sequence). This CDR3 has 14 amino acids. The CDR3 DNA follows: TGTGCCAGCAGTCCCGGAGCCAACACAGATACGCAGTATTTT. This translates into CASSPGANTDTQYF.

This chain uses TRBV5-1 with TRBJ2-7; TRBD1 is a possible D gene (6 bases). The CDR3 is 14 amino acids. The V gene's germline CDR1 is SGHRS and CDR2 YFSETQ. V dropped 4 bases and J dropped 5 bases, with 16 bases sitting between them. CDR3: CASSRRTESNEQYF. CDR3 sequence (DNA): TGCGCCAGCAGCAGACGGACAGAATCAAACGAGCAGTACTTC.

The CDR3, as DNA: TGTGCCAGCAGCTTAGCGGGGACAGAGTACACTGAAGCTTTCTTT. This codes for CASSLAGTEYTEAFF. This rearrangement joins TRBV7-8 to TRBJ1-1; 7 nucleotides match TRBD1. With V trimmed by 0 bases and J by 3 bases, 4 bases remained unmatched. The V gene's germline CDR1 is SGHVS and CDR2 FQNEAQ. CDR3 length equals 15 residues.

The chain joins TRBV5-6 to TRBJ1-1, with D possibly matching TRBD1 (6 bases). The V end lost 3 bases, the J end lost 0 bases, and 24 bases lay between the germline ends. The CDR3 has 19 residues. Per germline, CDR1 SGHDT and CDR2 YYEEEE. For the CDR3, the DNA is TGTGCCAGCAGCTCGTACTGGACAGTTGCTTCCTCGATGAACACTGAAGCTTTCTTT. Protein product: CASSSYWTVASSMNTEAFF. Drawing the rest from reference TRBV5-6 and TRBJ1-1, the complete variable domain is DAGVTQSPTHLIKTRGQQVTLRCSPKSGHDTVSWYQQALGQGPQFIFQYYEEEERQRGNFPDRFSGHQFPNYSSELNVNALLLGDSALYLCASSSYWTVASSMNTEAFFGQGTRLTVV.

The rearrangement links TRBV7-8 to TRBJ1-2, with 8 bases that match TRBD1. Looked up from germline, CDR1 is SGHVS and CDR2 is FQNEAQ. The J segment lost 2 bases and the V segment lost 5 bases, leaving 7 bases of the junction unmatched. The CDR3 is 15 residues long. CDR3 in DNA: TGTGCCAGCAGCCCGAGGGACAGGAGGAACTATGGCTACACCTTC. Translated: CASSPRDRRNYGYTF. Complete variable domain (other parts from reference TRBV7-8 and TRBJ1-2): GAGVSQSPRYKVAKRGQDVALRCDPISGHVSLFWYQQALGQGPEFLTYFQNEAQLDKSGLPSDRFFAERPEGSVSTLKIQRTQQEDSAVYLCASSPRDRRNYGYTFGSGTRLTVV.

This chain joins TRBV9 and TRBJ1-1; no clear D. The CDR3 has 16 residues. Looked up from germline, CDR1 is SGDLS and CDR2 is YYNGEE. V lost 4 bases, J lost 1 base, and 17 bases lay in between. The CDR3 DNA follows: TGTGCCAGCAGCCCAAGCATAGGACTAACGAACACTGAAGCTTTCTTT. Its translation: CASSPSIGLTNTEAFF.